Sequencing of this T cell receptor beta chain was carried out in a study of blood T cell repertoires in COVID-19. Unmatched junction bases numbered 2, after V lost 0 bases and J lost 4 bases. Germline V gene sequence: CDR1 LGHDT, CDR2 YNNKEL (reference sequence). The CDR3 sequence is 14 residues long. Either two negative PCRs, clearance, or symptom resolution qualified Cohort 3 donors as recovered. The protocol was immunoSEQ multiplex PCR, while the TCRdb copy is restricted to in-frame clones and leaves out a portion. The sample records 490,000 or so clones, 75% to 90% being singletons. Sequencing was performed on PBMCs or T cells enriched from blood (not recorded which). The clonotype comes from a woman between 55 and 75 years old who had recovered from COVID-19. The chain uses TRBV3-1 (or the pseudogene TRBV3-2) and TRBJ2-5; 7 nucleotides align to TRBD2. CDR3 loop: CASSQDPGGETQYF. The CDR3 nucleotides are TGTGCCAGCAGCCAAGACCCGGGGGGAGAGACCCAGTACTTC.